The 4 T cell receptor beta chains below come from one sample, sequenced in a study of blood T cell repertoires in COVID-19. Sequenced by immunoSEQ multiplex PCR; TCRdb stores in-frame clones only, minus some. Of about 400,000 clones detected, about 87% appear once; the ten largest clones hold over 2.5%. The material sequenced was peripheral blood. These receptors came from a human donor in a cohort sampled during active COVID-19.

The chain combines TRBV12-2 with TRBJ2-7; the D call TRBD1 from the table was never checked on the DNA. TRBV12-2 is a pseudogene. The CDR3 covers 16 residues. The CDR3 spells CASRLGRDRGFNEQYF. In DNA form, the CDR3 reads TGTGCAAGTCGCTTAGGTCGGGACAGGGGCTTTAACGAGCAGTACTTC.

The DNA of the CDR3 is TGTGCCAGCATGACAGGTTGGAACACTGAAGCTTTCTTT. This sequence encodes CASMTGWNTEAFF. The chain couples TRBV6-5 to TRBJ1-1; D is possibly TRBD1 (6 bases). The V gene's germline CDR1 is MNHEY and CDR2 SVGAGI. The CDR3 totals 13 residues. The V end lost 7 bases, the J end lost 1 base, and 10 bases lay between the germline ends.

The V and J genes are TRBV30 and TRBJ2-5; perhaps TRBD1 as D (6 bases). Trimming took off 5 bases at V and 2 bases at J, with 15 bases between the two ends. From germline, CDR1 is GTSNPN and CDR2 SVGIG (reference sequence). The CDR3 length is 14 residues. CDR3 loop: CAWFDGQGQETQYF. CDR3 coding DNA: TGTGCCTGGTTTGATGGGCAGGGGCAAGAGACCCAGTACTTC.

The rearrangement uses TRBV21-1 and TRBJ1-6; TRBD1 is taken as the D call from the table, unchecked against the DNA. TRBV21-1 is designated a pseudogene. The CDR3 length is 17 residues. The CDR3 DNA follows: TGTGCCAGCAGCAAGACGGACAGGGGTTACTATAATTCACCCCTCCACTTT. It translates to CASSKTDRGYYNSPLHF.